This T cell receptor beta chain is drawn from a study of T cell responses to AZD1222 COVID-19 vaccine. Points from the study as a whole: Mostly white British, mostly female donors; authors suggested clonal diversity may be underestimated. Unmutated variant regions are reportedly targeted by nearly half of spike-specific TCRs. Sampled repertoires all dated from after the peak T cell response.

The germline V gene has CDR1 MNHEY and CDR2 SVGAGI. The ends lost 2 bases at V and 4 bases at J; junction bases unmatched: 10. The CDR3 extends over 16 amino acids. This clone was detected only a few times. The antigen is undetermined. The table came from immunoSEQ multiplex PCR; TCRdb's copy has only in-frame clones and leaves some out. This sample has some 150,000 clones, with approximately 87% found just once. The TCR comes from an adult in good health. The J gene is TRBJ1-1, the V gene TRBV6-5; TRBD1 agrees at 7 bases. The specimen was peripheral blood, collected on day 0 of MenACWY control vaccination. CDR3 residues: CASSYRRQGSVTEAFF. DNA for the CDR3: TGTGCCAGCAGTTACCGGAGACAGGGCTCGGTCACTGAAGCTTTCTTT.